This is a list of T cell receptor beta chains from one sample in a study of blood T cell repertoires in COVID-19. Data came from immunoSEQ multiplex PCR; TCRdb stores just in-frame clones and leaves some out. The sample lists about 50,000 clones, 85% to 90% seen once, with about 26% in the top ten. The source material was peripheral blood. The source of these receptors is a human donor in a cohort sampled during active COVID-19. Both conserved end residues are part of each CDR3. The D gene is left open where the match is weak. Clone size, where shown, is once, few, many, or a class for clones that have expanded.

NA | TRBJ2-1 | TRBD2 | TRBV7-7 | TGTGCTAGCAGCTCGGGACTAGCGGGGGGCATGGGCAATGAGCAGTTCTTC | CASSSGLAGGMGNEQFF
once | TRBJ1-1 | TRBD1 | TRBV29-1 | TGCAGCGCCCAAACAGGGGGCCAAACTGAAGCTTTCTTT | CSAQTGGQTEAFF
NA | TRBJ1-2 | TRBD1 | TRBV6-2/TRBV6-3 | TGTGCCAGCAGTTACGGACAGGGGGGATATGGCTACACCTTC | CASSYGQGGYGYTF
NA | TRBJ2-3 | NA | TRBV5-1 | TGCGCCAGCAGCGACGGGACTCAAGATACGCAGTATTTT | CASSDGTQDTQYF
once | TRBJ2-7 | NA | TRBV30 | TGTGCCTGGAGTGTAGGGGTCGTTCTGGGCGAGCAGTACTTC | CAWSVGVVLGEQYF
NA | TRBJ2-1 | TRBD2 | TRBV5-4 | TGTGCCACCCGGCGGGGAGGGTCCTACAATGAGCAGTTCTTC | CATRRGGSYNEQFF
NA | TRBJ2-5 | TRBD2 | TRBV5-5 | TGTGCCAGCAGCTTAGCCGGGACTAGGTTTGAGACCCAGTACTTC | CASSLAGTRFETQYF
NA | TRBJ1-2 | NA | TRBV30 | TGTGCCTGGAGTGCTCAGGGGAGCTATGGCTACACCTTC | CAWSAQGSYGYTF
few | TRBJ2-5 | NA | TRBV9 | TGTGCCAGCAGCGCAGGGGCAAGCGGAGCTCAAGAGACCCAGTACTTC | CASSAGASGAQETQYF
few | TRBJ2-2 | TRBD2 | TRBV19 | TGTGCCAGTAGTACTGGGGGACTAGCGGGGTCCACCGGGGAGCTGTTTTTT | CASSTGGLAGSTGELFF
NA | TRBJ1-6 | TRBD1 | TRBV11-2 | TGTGCCAGCAGCCCCACCGTAGGGACAGCAAATTCACCCCTCCACTTT | CASSPTVGTANSPLHF
NA | TRBJ1-6 | NA | TRBV28 | TGTGCCAGCAGGCATGACAGTCCCTATAATTCACCCCTCCACTTT | CASRHDSPYNSPLHF
NA | TRBJ1-2 | NA | TRBV6-4 | TGTGCCAGCAGTGACTCAACCCCCGGGAGCTACACCTTC | CASSDSTPGSYTF
NA | TRBJ1-2 | TRBD1 | TRBV7-9 | TGTGCCAGCAGCTTGGACAGGGGGACAGGTGGCTACACCTTC | CASSLDRGTGGYTF
NA | TRBJ1-3 | NA | TRBV19 | TGTGCCAGCAAGCAAGTCCGGGAAAGCTCTGGAAACACCATATATTTT | CASKQVRESSGNTIYF
once | TRBJ1-1 | NA | TRBV19 | TGTGCCAGTAGCCGACAGGATGTGGCCACTGAAGCTTTCTTT | CASSRQDVATEAFF
NA | TRBJ2-2 | NA | TRBV5-5 | TGTGCCAGCACTGTGGACAGTGGACGCACCGGGGAGCTGTTTTTT | CASTVDSGRTGELFF
NA | TRBJ2-5 | TRBD1 | TRBV11-3 | TGTGCCAGCAGCCACAGGGACAGTCAAGAGACCCAGTACTTC | CASSHRDSQETQYF
NA | TRBJ1-2 | NA | TRBV6-5 | TGTGCCAGCAGTTCCTTCGGGATAGCTCTGGCCTATGGCTACACCTTC | CASSSFGIALAYGYTF
NA | TRBJ2-1 | TRBD2 | TRBV14 | TGTGCCAGCAGTCTCGGGGGGGACGGTGAGCAGTTCTTC | CASSLGGDGEQFF
once | TRBJ1-4 | NA | TRBV5-1 | TGCGCCAGCAGCAAGGACAGAGCTAATGAAAAACTGTTTTTT | CASSKDRANEKLFF
NA | TRBJ1-4 | NA | TRBV12-3/TRBV12-4 | TGTGCCAGCAGTTTAGAAGTGGGGGGGGAACTGTTTTTT | CASSLEVGGELFF
few | TRBJ2-7 | NA | TRBV28 | TGTGCCAGCAGTTCCATGGGCGGCCAGGGGTCCTACGAGCAGTACTTC | CASSSMGGQGSYEQYF
NA | TRBJ2-7 | TRBD2 | TRBV7-2 | TGTGCCAGCAGCTCTGGACTTGAGCGGGGTCGCTACGAGCAGTACTTC | CASSSGLERGRYEQYF
NA | TRBJ2-5 | NA | TRBV15 | TGTGCCACCAGCAGACGACTCCCCGGGGAGACCCAGTACTTC | CATSRRLPGETQYF
NA | TRBJ2-7 | NA | TRBV1 | TGCACCAGCAGCCAAGAGCAGGGTTGCTACGAGCAGTACTTC | CTSSQEQGCYEQYF
NA | TRBJ2-5 | NA | TRBV6-1 | TGTGCCAGCAGTGAAGCGCTTCGGTGGGGGAGGGAGACCCAGTACTTC | CASSEALRWGRETQYF
NA | TRBJ2-5 | TRBD2 | TRBV7-9 | TGTGCCAGCAGCCCCCGGGGGGGGGCCCAAGAGACCCAGTACTTC | CASSPRGGAQETQYF
once | TRBJ2-2 | TRBD2 | TRBV24-1 | TGTGCCACCAGTGTCGGGGGGGGTAACACCGGGGAGCTGTTTTTT | CATSVGGGNTGELFF
NA | TRBJ1-6 | TRBD1 | TRBV10-1 | TGCGCCAGCAGTGAGTCGGACAGGGGCCATAATTCACCCCTCCACTTT | CASSESDRGHNSPLHF
NA | TRBJ2-2 | NA | TRBV6-2/TRBV6-3 | TGTGCCAGCAGTTATGGAGGGCGCGGCGGGGAGCTGTTTTTT | CASSYGGRGGELFF
NA | TRBJ2-1 | NA | TRBV5-1 | TGCGCCAGCAGCCTCCCAGGAGGGGGGGCGTCCAATGAGCAGTTCTTC | CASSLPGGGASNEQFF
NA | TRBJ1-6 | NA | TRBV7-8 | TGTGCCAGCAGCTTGGGGCAGCACTATAATTCACCCCTCCACTTT | CASSLGQHYNSPLHF
NA | TRBJ2-1 | TRBD2 | TRBV5-1 | TGCGCCAGTCAGACTAGCGGGGGCTACAATGAGCAGTTCTTC | CASQTSGGYNEQFF
NA | TRBJ2-7 | NA | TRBV25-1 | TGTGCCAGCAAGGGGCCCCTCGAGCAGTACTTC | CASKGPLEQYF
NA | TRBJ2-1 | NA | TRBV3-1/TRBV3-2 | TGTGCCAGCAGCCTATTAAATGAGCAGTTCTTC | CASSLLNEQFF
NA | TRBJ1-1 | NA | TRBV13 | TGTGCCAGCAGCTTCCGTACTGAAGCTTTCTTT | CASSFRTEAFF
NA | TRBJ2-1 | NA | TRBV2 | TGTGCCAGCAGTGATGGGACACGTGGATACGAGCAGTTCTTC | CASSDGTRGYEQFF
NA | TRBJ1-5 | NA | TRBV7-2 | TGTGCCAGCAGCTTGAACCGGGAACGGGGGCAGCCCCAGCATTTT | CASSLNRERGQPQHF
NA | TRBJ2-2 | NA | TRBV19 | TGTGCCAGTAAAGTGGCTTACAACACCGGGGAGCTGTTTTTT | CASKVAYNTGELFF
NA | TRBJ2-1 | NA | TRBV11-1 | TGTGCCAGCAGCCGCCGTGGGCGTGTAAAGCAGTTCTTC | CASSRRGRVKQFF
once | TRBJ2-5 | TRBD1 | TRBV30 | TGTGCCTGGGCGAAGGGGACAGCTCGAGAGACCCAGTACTTC | CAWAKGTARETQYF
NA | TRBJ1-1 | NA | TRBV6-2/TRBV6-3 | TGTGCCAGCAGTCAGACACGAATGAACACTGAAGCTTTCTTT | CASSQTRMNTEAFF
NA | TRBJ2-2 | NA | TRBV7-9 | TGTGCCAGCAGCTCCCTCCGGGCGAACACCGGGGAGCTGTTTTTT | CASSSLRANTGELFF
NA | TRBJ2-4 | TRBD1 | TRBV19 | TGTGCCAGTAGTATAGTGGACAGGGAAAACATTCAGTACTTC | CASSIVDRENIQYF
NA | TRBJ2-1 | NA | TRBV23-1 | TGCGCCAGCAGTCAAAAGGACACTTACAATGAGCAGTTCTTC | CASSQKDTYNEQFF
NA | TRBJ2-2 | TRBD2 | TRBV6-2/TRBV6-3 | TGTGCCAGCAGCTTCACCCCCCTAGCGGGAGGCACCGGGGAGCTGTTTTTT | CASSFTPLAGGTGELFF
NA | TRBJ2-5 | TRBD1 | TRBV7-3 | TGTGCCAGCAGCCCGGCTGGGACAGGGGAGACCCAGTACTTC | CASSPAGTGETQYF
NA | TRBJ2-5 | NA | TRBV19 | TGTGCCAGTAGTGAACATTCACAAGAGACCCAGTACTTC | CASSEHSQETQYF
once | TRBJ1-2 | NA | TRBV5-4 | TGTGCCAGCAGCTTGATAGGGGAGGGGGGCTACACCTTC | CASSLIGEGGYTF
NA | TRBJ2-5 | NA | TRBV4-1 | TGCGCCAGCAGCCAAGATAGGGGAGCGGGCCTCCAAGAGACCCAGTACTTC | CASSQDRGAGLQETQYF
NA | TRBJ2-1 | TRBD1 | TRBV9 | TGTGCCAGCAGCGTAGGGCGCAGGGGGCGTAACAATGAGCAGTTCTTC | CASSVGRRGRNNEQFF
once | TRBJ2-3 | TRBD2 | TRBV5-1 | TGCGCCAGCAGCTTGAGGCCCCCGGGACTAGCGGGTACTAGCACAGATACGCAGTATTTT | CASSLRPPGLAGTSTDTQYF
NA | TRBJ1-1 | NA | TRBV15 | TGTGCCACCAGCAGTGGTGGGAGGGGAACTGAAGCTTTCTTT | CATSSGGRGTEAFF
NA | TRBJ1-2 | TRBD1 | TRBV3-1/TRBV3-2 | TGTGCCAGCAGCCAGGCCGGGACAGGTTATGTTAACTATGGCTACACCTTC | CASSQAGTGYVNYGYTF
NA | TRBJ2-3 | TRBD2 | TRBV9 | TGTGCCAGCAGCCCCCGCCCAACGGGGGGGCCAACAGATACGCAGTATTTT | CASSPRPTGGPTDTQYF
NA | TRBJ2-1 | NA | TRBV11-2 | TGTGCCAGCACCGCGGGGCAAAGTTACAATGAGCAGTTCTTC | CASTAGQSYNEQFF
NA | TRBJ2-1 | TRBD2 | TRBV19 | TGTGCCAGTAGTATCGGCCTAGCGGGGGGCGATGAGCAGTTCTTC | CASSIGLAGGDEQFF
NA | TRBJ1-2 | TRBD1 | TRBV5-4 | TGTGCCAGCAGCTTACCGGGACAGGTGGTTTGGGGCTACACCTTC | CASSLPGQVVWGYTF
NA | TRBJ1-2 | NA | TRBV3-1/TRBV3-2 | TGTGCCAGCAGCCAAGGCCATAGGGGGGGGTGGAACTATGGCTACACCTTC | CASSQGHRGGWNYGYTF